This record looks at one T cell receptor beta chain sequence and its context. An input of 0.5 to 1 ug of RNA was subjected to reverse transcription using random hexamers. Via MiXCR, TCRdb re-called the immunoSEQ multiplex PCR reads, giving one row per CDR3 protein. Of around 270,000 distinct CDR3 sequences in the sample, 65% to 90% were seen once. The data were obtained in a study of CD8 T cells in Susac syndrome. V shed 6 bases, J shed 5 bases, and the junction held 25 bases outside the gene matches. Germline V CDR1 and CDR2: DFQATT, SNEGSKA (reference sequence). This CDR3 is 19 amino acids long. Control patients had untreated stable or active relapsing-remitting multiple sclerosis by revised McDonald criteria.

The sequencing input was CD8+ T cells from PBMCs. The receptor was derived from a human donor with multiple sclerosis. V is TRBV20-1 and J is TRBJ2-7, with TRBD1 identical over 10 bases. CDR3 nucleotide sequence: TGCAGTGCAACCGGGACAGGGGCCGATTTCACCGTAGTAGGTAACGAGCAGTACTTC. This gives the protein CSATGTGADFTVVGNEQYF.